The subject of this entry is one TCR beta chain. This clonotype was found many times. Its target antigen remains unknown. Base qualities are not provided; no much larger clone lies one nucleotide away. Sequencer: Illumina NovaSeq 6000. TCRalpha and TCRbeta cDNA libraries were built by 5'RACE with constant-segment primers, adding sample barcodes and unique molecular identifiers. RNA was extracted from every sample with Trizol reagent. Amplification of the libraries took two PCR steps, and the second step added a second sample barcode plus Illumina TruSeq adapters. Sequencing of libraries was performed on an Illumina NovaSeq with 2 x 150 bp paired-end reads. The authors' analysis ran thus. The reads were demultiplexed and collapsed into UMI-guided consensus sequences using migec v1.2.7. Using mixcr v2.1.11, UMI consensuses were aligned to TRA and TRB V and J templates and then assembled into clonotypes. A clonotype was counted as expanded or contracted only when both edgeR and NoisET called the clonotype significant, with the noise models trained on biological replicates. edgeR calls used a false discovery rate-adjusted p below 0.01 and a log2 fold-change threshold of 1. As an exploratory analysis of dynamics, max-normalized trajectories of the 1000 most abundant clonotypes were examined by PCA with hierarchical clustering. Separately sequenced CD4+ and CD8+ repertoires were used to assign the CD4 or CD8 phenotype of responding clones. TCRdb handled the public reads itself, with Q25 trimming in fastp and clone calling in MiXCR, and kept productive beta chains. For every CDR3 protein sequence, its rows merge into one entry that carries the most common genes and DNA. For this entry, the V and J calls and clone size follow TCRdb and not the study's own pipeline. This sample has 550,000 to 600,000 distinct CDR3 sequences in its table, and about 20% of those were observed once. Approximately 8.4% of the sample lies in the top ten.

This specimen comes from a study of T-cell memory formation after mild COVID-19 (dated by TCRdb to about 2021). As for the study more broadly: TCR sequence clusters from the two donors were found to be largely donor specific. Two young, previously healthy adult volunteers, one female and one male, were included in the cohort. Longitudinal TCRalpha and TCRbeta repertoire sequencing tracked T-cell clones expanding and contracting after mild COVID-19 in a couple of donors. The study at large found these results: Some responding clones were detected in pre-infection memory, suggesting pre-existing cross-reactive memory T cells joined the SARS-CoV-2 response. Whether the second-wave clones peaking on day 37 were SARS-CoV-2 specific was not confirmed. Contracting CD4+ clones turned up mainly in the CM and EM memory subsets, whereas EMRA was where CD8+ clones were enriched. Clones that contracted from day 15 to 85 showed balanced CD4/CD8 phenotypes, whereas a second wave of clones that expanded from day 15 to 37 leaned towards CD4+. The study covered only a couple of mild cases, and larger cohorts including severe cases with pre-infection samples were considered necessary.

CDR1 is given as SEHNR and CDR2 as FQNEAQ, both from the germline V gene (reference sequence). V gives up 7 bases and J gives up 6 bases, and the segment between their germline ends measures 18 bases. CDR3 length: 15 amino acids, cysteine to phenylalanine. The retained sequence is limited to the CDR3, 45 bases, with the frame set at the first base. PBMCs were isolated by Ficoll-Paque density gradient centrifugation. This TCR was sampled from an adult woman who had mild COVID-19 (a few samples of this study predate the infection). The sample titles of this study are shuffled in the database, so cell type and time point are left out; the donor was told from shared clones. Material for sequencing was PBMCs or a T cell subset sorted from them (not recorded which). Here the chain combines TRBV7-9 and TRBJ2-2, with TRBD2 as a weak D call on 5 bases. The CDR3 reads as follows: CASTPAGFQSGELFF. The sequence in DNA is TGTGCCAGCACCCCGGCGGGCTTCCAATCCGGGGAGCTGTTTTTT.